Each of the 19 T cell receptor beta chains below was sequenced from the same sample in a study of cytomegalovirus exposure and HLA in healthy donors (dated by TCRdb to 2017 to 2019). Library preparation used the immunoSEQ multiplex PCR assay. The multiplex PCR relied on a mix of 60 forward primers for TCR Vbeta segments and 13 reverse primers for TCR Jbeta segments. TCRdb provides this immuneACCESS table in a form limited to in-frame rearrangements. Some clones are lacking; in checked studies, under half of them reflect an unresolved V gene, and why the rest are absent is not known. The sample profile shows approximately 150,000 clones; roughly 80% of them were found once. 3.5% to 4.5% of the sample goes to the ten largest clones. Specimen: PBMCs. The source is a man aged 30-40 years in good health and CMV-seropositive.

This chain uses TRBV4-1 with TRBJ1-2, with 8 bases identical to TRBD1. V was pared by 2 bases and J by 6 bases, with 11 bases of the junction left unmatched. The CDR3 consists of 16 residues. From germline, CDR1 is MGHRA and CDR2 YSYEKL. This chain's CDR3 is CASSQPPTRTGHGYTF. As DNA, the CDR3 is TGCGCCAGCAGCCAACCCCCCACCCGGACAGGGCATGGCTACACCTTC.

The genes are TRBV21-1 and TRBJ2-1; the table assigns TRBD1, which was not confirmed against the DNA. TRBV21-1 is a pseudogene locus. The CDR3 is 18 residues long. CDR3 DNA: TGTGCCAGCAGCAAGGATTCCAGGGGGTCGGGCTCCTACAATGAGCAGTTCTTC. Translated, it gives CASSKDSRGSGSYNEQFF.

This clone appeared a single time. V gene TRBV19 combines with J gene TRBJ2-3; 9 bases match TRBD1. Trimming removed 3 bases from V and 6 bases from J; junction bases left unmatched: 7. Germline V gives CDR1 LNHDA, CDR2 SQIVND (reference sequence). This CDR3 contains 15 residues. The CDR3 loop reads CASSIGTGRPDTQYF. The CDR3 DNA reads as TGTGCCAGTAGTATTGGGACAGGGCGACCGGATACGCAGTATTTT.

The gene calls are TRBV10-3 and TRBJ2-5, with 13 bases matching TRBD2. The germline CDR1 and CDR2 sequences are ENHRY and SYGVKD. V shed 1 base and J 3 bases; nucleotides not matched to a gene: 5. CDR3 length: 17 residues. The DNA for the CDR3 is TGTGCCATCAGTGAGTTTTTGACTAGCGGGGGGAAAGAGACCCAGTACTTC. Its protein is CAISEFLTSGGKETQYF.

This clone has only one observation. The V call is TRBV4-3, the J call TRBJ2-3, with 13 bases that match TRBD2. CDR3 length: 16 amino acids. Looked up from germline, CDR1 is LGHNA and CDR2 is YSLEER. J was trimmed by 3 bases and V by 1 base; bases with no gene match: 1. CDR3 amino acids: CASSQGLAGGTDTQYF. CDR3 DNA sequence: TGCGCCAGCAGCCAAGGACTAGCGGGGGGAACAGATACGCAGTATTTT.

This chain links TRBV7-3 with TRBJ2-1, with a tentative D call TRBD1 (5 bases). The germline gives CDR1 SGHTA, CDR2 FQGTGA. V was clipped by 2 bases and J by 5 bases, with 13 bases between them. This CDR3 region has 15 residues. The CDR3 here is CASSLGVGRNNEQFF. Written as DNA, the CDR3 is TGTGCCAGCAGCTTAGGGGTGGGGCGGAACAATGAGCAGTTCTTC.

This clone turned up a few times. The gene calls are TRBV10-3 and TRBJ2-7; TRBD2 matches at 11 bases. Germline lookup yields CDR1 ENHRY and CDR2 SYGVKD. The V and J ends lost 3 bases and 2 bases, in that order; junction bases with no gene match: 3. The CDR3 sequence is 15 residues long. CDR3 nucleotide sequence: TGTGCCATCAGTGATTCGACTAGCGGGGCCTACGAGCAGTACTTC. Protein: CAISDSTSGAYEQYF.

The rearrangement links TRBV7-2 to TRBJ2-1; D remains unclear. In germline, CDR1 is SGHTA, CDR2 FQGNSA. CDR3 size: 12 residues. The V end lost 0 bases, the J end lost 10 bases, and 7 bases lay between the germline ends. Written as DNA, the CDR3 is TGTGCCAGCAGCTTAGCGAGATTAGAGCAGTTCTTC. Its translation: CASSLARLEQFF.

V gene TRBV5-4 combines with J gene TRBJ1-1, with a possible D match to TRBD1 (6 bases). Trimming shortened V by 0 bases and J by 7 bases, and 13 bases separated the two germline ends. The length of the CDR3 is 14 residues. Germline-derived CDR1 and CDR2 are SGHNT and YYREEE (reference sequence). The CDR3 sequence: CASSLVGAESEAFF. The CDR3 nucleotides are TGTGCCAGCAGCTTGGTGGGGGCCGAGAGTGAAGCTTTCTTT.

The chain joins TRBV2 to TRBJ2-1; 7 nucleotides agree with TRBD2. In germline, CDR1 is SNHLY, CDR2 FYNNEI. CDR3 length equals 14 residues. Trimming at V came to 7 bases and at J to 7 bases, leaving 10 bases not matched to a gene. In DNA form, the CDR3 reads TGTGCCAGCAATGATGGGCGGGGGAGGAATGAGCAGTTCTTC. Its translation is CASNDGRGRNEQFF. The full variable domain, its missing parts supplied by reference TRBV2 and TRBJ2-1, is EPEVTQTPSHQVTQMGQEVILRCVPISNHLYFYWYRQILGQKVEFLVSFYNNEISEKSEIFDDQFSVERPDGSNFTLKIRSTKLEDSAMYFCASNDGRGRNEQFFGPGTRLTVL.

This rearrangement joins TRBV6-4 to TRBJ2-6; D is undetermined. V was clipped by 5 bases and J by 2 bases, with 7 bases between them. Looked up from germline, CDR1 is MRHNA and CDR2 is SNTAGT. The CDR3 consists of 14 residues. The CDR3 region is CASSPLPGANVLTF. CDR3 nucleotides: TGTGCCAGCAGTCCTCTTCCTGGGGCCAACGTCCTGACTTTC.

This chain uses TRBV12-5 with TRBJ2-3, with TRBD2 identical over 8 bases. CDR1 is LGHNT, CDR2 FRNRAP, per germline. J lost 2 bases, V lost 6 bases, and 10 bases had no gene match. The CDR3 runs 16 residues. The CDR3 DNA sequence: TGTGCTAGTGGCAAACCCGGGACTAGTTTCACAGATACGCAGTATTTT. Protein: CASGKPGTSFTDTQYF.

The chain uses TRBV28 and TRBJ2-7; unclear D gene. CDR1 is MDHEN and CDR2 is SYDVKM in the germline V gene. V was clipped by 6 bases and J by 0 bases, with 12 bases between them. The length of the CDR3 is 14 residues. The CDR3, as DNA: TGTGCCAGCAGGACCGACGGGTCCTCCTACGAGCAGTACTTC. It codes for CASRTDGSSYEQYF.

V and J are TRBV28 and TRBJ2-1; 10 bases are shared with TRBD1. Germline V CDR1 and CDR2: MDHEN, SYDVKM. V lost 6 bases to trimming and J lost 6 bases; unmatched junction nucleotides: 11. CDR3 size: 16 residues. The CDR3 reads CASSLDGDRGSNEQFF. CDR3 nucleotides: TGTGCCAGCAGCCTGGACGGGGACAGGGGATCCAATGAGCAGTTCTTC.

The CDR3 nucleotides are TGTGCCAGCAGTGAAACAGGGGGCGCGGGCCCCGCCGGGGAGCTGTTTTTT. It encodes CASSETGGAGPAGELFF. The chain employs TRBV6-1 and TRBJ2-2, with TRBD1 matching 9 bases. Trimming took 2 bases from V and 6 from J; bases not matched to a gene: 10. From germline, CDR1 is MNHNS and CDR2 SASEGT. CDR3 length: 17 residues.

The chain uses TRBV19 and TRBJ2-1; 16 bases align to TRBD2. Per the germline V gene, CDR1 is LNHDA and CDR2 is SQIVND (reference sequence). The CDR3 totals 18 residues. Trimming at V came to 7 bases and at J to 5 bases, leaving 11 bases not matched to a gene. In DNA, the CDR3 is TGTGCCAGTACGCCAGGGACTAGCGGGGGGGAGGTCCACAATGAGCAGTTCTTC. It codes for CASTPGTSGGEVHNEQFF.

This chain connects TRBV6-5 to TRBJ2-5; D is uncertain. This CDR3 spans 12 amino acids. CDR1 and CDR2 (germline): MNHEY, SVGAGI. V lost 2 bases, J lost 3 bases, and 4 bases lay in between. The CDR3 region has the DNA TGTGCCAGCAGTTACCCCGAAGAGACCCAGTACTTC. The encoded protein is CASSYPEETQYF.

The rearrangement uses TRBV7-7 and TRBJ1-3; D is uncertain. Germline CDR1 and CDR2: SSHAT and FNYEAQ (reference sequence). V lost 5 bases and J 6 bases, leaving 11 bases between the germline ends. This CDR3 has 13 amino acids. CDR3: CASSPGPANTIYF. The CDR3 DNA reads TGTGCCAGCAGCCCGGGTCCGGCAAACACCATATATTTT.

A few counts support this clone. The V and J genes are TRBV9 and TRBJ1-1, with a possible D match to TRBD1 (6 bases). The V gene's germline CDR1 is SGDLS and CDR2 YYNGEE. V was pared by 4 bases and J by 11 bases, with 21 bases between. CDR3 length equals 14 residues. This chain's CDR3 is CASSPGQFGVGAFF. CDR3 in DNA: TGTGCCAGCAGCCCCGGACAGTTTGGAGTTGGGGCTTTCTTT.